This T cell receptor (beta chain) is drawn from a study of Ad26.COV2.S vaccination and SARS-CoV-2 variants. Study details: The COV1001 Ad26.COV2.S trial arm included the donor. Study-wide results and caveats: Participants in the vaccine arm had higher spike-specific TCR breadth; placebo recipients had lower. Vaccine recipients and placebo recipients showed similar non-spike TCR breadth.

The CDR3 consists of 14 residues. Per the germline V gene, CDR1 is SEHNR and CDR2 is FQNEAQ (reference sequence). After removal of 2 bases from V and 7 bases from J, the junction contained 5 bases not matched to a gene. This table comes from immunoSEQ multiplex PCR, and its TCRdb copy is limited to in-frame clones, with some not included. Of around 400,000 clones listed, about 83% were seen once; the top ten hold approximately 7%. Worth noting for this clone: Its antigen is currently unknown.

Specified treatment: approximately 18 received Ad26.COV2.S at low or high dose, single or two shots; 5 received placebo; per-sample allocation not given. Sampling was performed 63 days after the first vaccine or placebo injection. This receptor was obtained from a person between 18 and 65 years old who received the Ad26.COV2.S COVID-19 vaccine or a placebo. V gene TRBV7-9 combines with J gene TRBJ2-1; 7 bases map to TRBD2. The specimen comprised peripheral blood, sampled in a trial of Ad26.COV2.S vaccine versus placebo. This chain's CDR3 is CASSLSGTKNEQFF. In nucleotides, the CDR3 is TGTGCCAGCAGCTTAAGCGGGACTAAAAATGAGCAGTTCTTC.